The rows below give T cell receptor beta chains drawn from one sample of a study of blood T cell repertoires in COVID-19. Clones were read by immunoSEQ multiplex PCR, and TCRdb kept only the in-frame ones, dropping some. Among around 81,000 clones, around four fifths were seen once, and the ten largest hold 3.4%. Material for sequencing was peripheral blood. Source of these receptors: a man aged 45-60 years with acute or convalescent COVID-19. Each CDR3 is given with its conserved first and last residue. The D gene is left open where the match is weak. Not every row has a clone size; where given, it reads once, few, many or a size class.

d_call | clone_size | j_call | v_call | cdr3_aa | cdr3_nt
TRBD1 | NA | TRBJ1-6 | TRBV5-8 | CASSLQTGGSSPLHF | TGTGCCAGCAGTCTCCAAACAGGGGGTAGCTCACCCCTCCACTTT
TRBD1 | few | TRBJ1-2 | TRBV12-5 | CASGSRQGDYGYTF | TGTGCTAGTGGTTCCCGACAGGGGGACTATGGCTACACCTTC
NA | NA | TRBJ1-5 | TRBV30 | CAWSVQSNQPQHF | TGTGCCTGGAGTGTACAGTCAAATCAGCCCCAGCATTTT
NA | NA | TRBJ1-2 | TRBV10-3 | CAISESGTSIQGYTF | TGTGCCATCAGTGAGTCGGGGACATCAATTCAGGGCTACACCTTC
TRBD1 | NA | TRBJ2-7 | TRBV5-5 | CASSFGTGEGQYF | TGTGCCAGCAGCTTCGGGACAGGGGAGGGGCAGTACTTC
TRBD1 | once | TRBJ2-7 | TRBV30 | CAWRGQGASYEQYF | TGTGCCTGGAGGGGACAGGGGGCTTCCTACGAGCAGTACTTC
TRBD2 | NA | TRBJ2-7 | TRBV4-3 | CASSQSSGILPYEQYF | TGCGCCAGCAGCCAATCAAGCGGGATTCTACCCTACGAGCAGTACTTC
TRBD2 | NA | TRBJ2-1 | TRBV7-2 | CASSLRYSSGNEQFF | TGTGCCAGCAGCTTGAGGTATTCTAGCGGCAATGAGCAGTTCTTC
TRBD1 | few | TRBJ1-4 | TRBV19 | CASSLYGTVGEKLFF | TGTGCCAGTAGTCTATACGGGACAGTGGGTGAAAAACTGTTTTTT
NA | NA | TRBJ1-1 | TRBV6-2/TRBV6-3 | CASSEVNTEAFF | TGTGCCAGCAGTGAGGTAAACACTGAAGCTTTCTTT
TRBD2 | NA | TRBJ2-1 | TRBV28 | CASSLGTSGSYNEQFF | TGTGCCAGCAGTTTAGGGACTAGCGGCTCCTACAATGAGCAGTTCTTC
TRBD1 | NA | TRBJ2-1 | TRBV19 | CASRTRDRIYNEQFF | TGTGCCAGTAGGACTCGGGACAGAATATACAATGAGCAGTTCTTC
TRBD1 | NA | TRBJ1-2 | TRBV28 | CASSHFGTGDGYTF | TGTGCCAGCAGTCATTTCGGGACAGGGGATGGCTACACCTTC
TRBD1 | NA | TRBJ1-2 | TRBV18 | CASSLDRDYGYTF | TGTGCCAGCTCCCTCGACAGGGATTATGGCTACACCTTC
NA | NA | TRBJ1-1 | TRBV20-1 | CSASNRGRGEAFF | TGCAGTGCTAGTAATAGGGGAAGGGGTGAAGCTTTCTTT
TRBD1 | NA | TRBJ2-5 | TRBV28 | CASSLDRDRVLGRETQYF | TGTGCCAGCAGTTTGGACCGGGACAGGGTTTTGGGTAGAGAGACCCAGTACTTC
TRBD2 | NA | TRBJ2-5 | TRBV7-2 | CASSSLAGKETQYF | TGTGCCAGCAGCTCCTTAGCGGGGAAAGAGACCCAGTACTTC
NA | NA | TRBJ1-6 | TRBV7-2 | CASSLGGDSPLHF | TGTGCCAGCAGCTTAGGGGGGGATTCACCCCTCCACTTT
TRBD1 | NA | TRBJ2-1 | TRBV10-3 | CAITGQGYNEQFF | TGTGCCATCACAGGACAGGGCTACAATGAGCAGTTCTTC
TRBD2 | NA | TRBJ2-4 | TRBV24-1 | CATSDGGGRWIKNIQYF | TGTGCCACCAGTGATGGGGGGGGACGGTGGATCAAAAACATTCAGTACTTC
TRBD1 | NA | TRBJ2-1 | TRBV19 | CASSDRQGHEQFF | TGTGCCAGTAGTGACCGACAGGGGCATGAGCAGTTCTTC
TRBD2 | NA | TRBJ2-3 | TRBV6-6 | CASSPQAGGPDTQYF | TGTGCCAGCAGCCCCCAAGCGGGAGGCCCAGATACGCAGTATTTT
TRBD2 | NA | TRBJ2-5 | TRBV9 | CASSATGTSLLGETQYF | TGTGCCAGCAGCGCCACCGGGACTAGCCTTCTCGGAGAGACCCAGTACTTC
NA | few | TRBJ2-7 | TRBV12-1 | CASSFGWAGGLDEQYF | TGTGCCAGCAGCTTTGGTTGGGCGGGAGGTTTGGACGAGCAGTACTTC
NA | NA | TRBJ1-2 | TRBV18 | CASSPGTPPSYTF | TGTGCCAGCTCACCCGGGACTCCTCCAAGCTACACCTTC
TRBD1 | NA | TRBJ2-1 | TRBV7-3 | CASSSQTGINEQFF | TGTGCCAGCAGCTCCCAGACAGGGATCAATGAGCAGTTCTTC
TRBD1 | NA | TRBJ1-2 | TRBV6-6 | CASSPGQVYGYTF | TGTGCCAGCAGCCCGGGACAGGTCTATGGCTACACCTTC
TRBD2 | NA | TRBJ2-5 | TRBV7-9 | CASTIGTSGRSETQYF | TGTGCCAGCACTATTGGGACTAGCGGGAGAAGTGAGACCCAGTACTTC
TRBD1 | few | TRBJ1-1 | TRBV7-8 | CASSVDRDREAEAFF | TGTGCCAGCAGCGTGGACAGGGATCGTGAGGCTGAAGCTTTCTTT
NA | NA | TRBJ1-5 | TRBV2 | CASRSPRGNQPQHF | TGTGCCAGCAGATCCCCACGAGGCAATCAGCCCCAGCATTTT
NA | NA | TRBJ1-5 | TRBV6-5 | CASRSGDQPQHF | TGTGCCAGCAGATCAGGGGATCAGCCCCAGCATTTT
NA | NA | TRBJ1-1 | TRBV11-1 | CASSLVWQGTEAFF | TGTGCCAGCAGCTTAGTGTGGCAGGGCACTGAAGCTTTCTTT
TRBD2 | NA | TRBJ2-5 | TRBV7-2 | CASSASGTQETQYF | TGTGCCAGCAGCGCAAGCGGGACCCAAGAGACCCAGTACTTC
TRBD2 | NA | TRBJ2-3 | TRBV30 | CAWTLTSGRADTQYF | TGTGCCTGGACCCTCACTAGCGGGAGGGCAGATACGCAGTATTTT
TRBD2 | NA | TRBJ2-3 | TRBV7-2 | CASSLVSSAGRDF | TGTGCCAGCAGCTTAGTTTCTTCAGCGGGGAGGGATTTT
NA | NA | TRBJ2-7 | TRBV18 | CASSFDTSYEQYF | TGTGCCAGCTCATTCGACACCTCCTACGAGCAGTACTTC
TRBD1 | NA | TRBJ1-6 | TRBV14 | CASSQVQGSTSPLHF | TGTGCCAGCAGCCAAGTACAGGGGTCGACCTCACCCCTCCACTTT
NA | NA | TRBJ2-7 | TRBV6-1 | CASSDRTVPEQYF | TGTGCCAGCAGTGATAGGACAGTCCCCGAGCAGTACTTC
TRBD1 | NA | TRBJ1-6 | TRBV19 | CASRWRDRHNSPLHF | TGTGCCAGTAGATGGCGGGACAGGCATAATTCACCCCTCCACTTT
TRBD1 | once | TRBJ1-2 | TRBV19 | CASQPRGATGYTF | TGTGCCAGCCAGCCCAGGGGGGCTACCGGCTACACCTTC
TRBD1 | NA | TRBJ1-2 | TRBV28 | CASVPWGTGDDYGYTF | TGTGCCAGCGTCCCCTGGGGGACAGGGGACGACTATGGCTACACCTTC
TRBD1 | NA | TRBJ1-6 | TRBV2 | CASRGTGPVFYNSPLHF | TGTGCCAGCAGGGGGACAGGACCCGTATTTTATAATTCACCCCTCCACTTT
NA | many | TRBJ2-7 | TRBV11-1 | CASSPAGNGREQYF | TGTGCCAGCAGCCCCGCGGGGAACGGTCGGGAGCAGTACTTC
TRBD1 | NA | TRBJ2-7 | TRBV15 | CATSVRTGAYEQYF | TGTGCCACCAGCGTAAGGACAGGGGCCTACGAGCAGTACTTC
NA | NA | TRBJ1-1 | TRBV18 | CASSPSLEGTEAFF | TGTGCCAGCTCACCAAGCTTGGAGGGCACTGAAGCTTTCTTT
NA | NA | TRBJ2-5 | TRBV30 | CAWSILRGQETQYF | TGTGCCTGGAGCATACTGCGGGGCCAAGAGACCCAGTACTTC
TRBD1 | NA | TRBJ2-7 | TRBV23-1 | CASSQSPGQGPSYEQYF | TGCGCCAGCAGTCAATCACCGGGACAGGGGCCCTCCTACGAGCAGTACTTC
NA | NA | TRBJ2-3 | TRBV7-2 | CASSLDYLSTDTQYF | TGTGCCAGCAGCTTGGACTACCTCAGCACAGATACGCAGTATTTT
NA | NA | TRBJ2-5 | TRBV7-2 | CASSLALGILRETQYF | TGTGCCAGCAGCTTAGCTCTCGGGATCTTGCGAGAGACCCAGTACTTC
TRBD1 | NA | TRBJ1-1 | TRBV6-5 | CASSQGTGLEAFF | TGTGCCAGCAGCCAAGGGACAGGTCTTGAAGCTTTCTTT
NA | NA | TRBJ2-1 | TRBV9 | CASSVASLDNEQFF | TGTGCCAGCAGCGTAGCTAGCCTTGACAATGAGCAGTTCTTC
NA | NA | TRBJ1-6 | TRBV18 | CASSPQNRGESNSPLHF | TGTGCCAGCTCACCACAGAATCGGGGGGAAAGTAATTCACCCCTCCACTTT